Listed below are T cell receptor beta chains from one sample, sequenced in a study of shared clonotypes between healthy human individuals. Data came from immunoSEQ multiplex PCR; TCRdb stores just in-frame clones and leaves some out. The table has fewer than 1.6 million clones, about 98.5% seen once. Material for sequencing was naive CD4+ T cells sorted from blood. These receptors were collected from a man aged 30 to 45 in good health. The CDR3 runs from the conserved cysteine through the conserved F or W. D genes are given only for firm matches. Clone size is not always given. Where it is, it says once, few, many or a class for expanded clones.

J gene: TRBJ1-3; V gene: TRBV5-6; clone size: .; D gene: .; CDR3 protein: CASSTGSAGNTIYF; CDR3 DNA: TGTGCCAGCAGCACGGGGAGCGCTGGAAACACCATATATTTT
J gene: TRBJ2-5; V gene: TRBV11-2; clone size: .; D gene: .; CDR3 protein: CASSLAARYQETQYF; CDR3 DNA: TGTGCCAGCAGCTTAGCCGCCAGGTACCAAGAGACCCAGTACTTC
J gene: TRBJ1-1; V gene: TRBV28; clone size: .; D gene: .; CDR3 protein: CASSSPWVTEAFF; CDR3 DNA: TGTGCCAGCAGTTCTCCTTGGGTCACTGAAGCTTTCTTT
J gene: TRBJ2-3; V gene: TRBV5-1; clone size: .; D gene: TRBD2; CDR3 protein: CASSPIGTSGRRNTQYF; CDR3 DNA: TGCGCCAGCAGCCCCATAGGGACTAGCGGGAGAAGAAATACGCAGTATTTT
J gene: TRBJ2-7; V gene: TRBV19; clone size: .; D gene: .; CDR3 protein: CASSMGTGSYEQYF; CDR3 DNA: TGTGCCAGTAGTATGGGGACGGGCTCCTACGAGCAGTACTTC
J gene: TRBJ1-2; V gene: TRBV15; clone size: .; D gene: .; CDR3 protein: CATSRDRVEGYTF; CDR3 DNA: TGTGCCACCAGCAGAGATCGCGTAGAGGGCTACACCTTC
J gene: TRBJ2-2; V gene: TRBV28; clone size: once; D gene: .; CDR3 protein: CASSEIFYTGELFF; CDR3 DNA: TGTGCCAGCAGCGAGATCTTCTATACCGGGGAGCTGTTTTTT
J gene: TRBJ1-4; V gene: TRBV5-5; clone size: once; D gene: .; CDR3 protein: CASRRDSPFNEKLFF; CDR3 DNA: TGTGCCAGCAGACGTGACAGCCCTTTTAATGAAAAACTGTTTTTT
J gene: TRBJ2-7; V gene: TRBV7-2; clone size: .; D gene: TRBD2; CDR3 protein: CASSRPGGEQYF; CDR3 DNA: TGTGCCAGCAGCCGCCCGGGGGGGGAGCAGTACTTC
J gene: TRBJ1-1; V gene: TRBV5-5; clone size: .; D gene: .; CDR3 protein: CASSSNTGTRWANTEAFF; CDR3 DNA: TGTGCCAGCAGCTCCAACACCGGGACACGGTGGGCGAACACTGAAGCTTTCTTT
J gene: TRBJ1-1; V gene: TRBV28; clone size: .; D gene: .; CDR3 protein: CATLRRIVNTEAFF; CDR3 DNA: TGTGCCACCTTGAGGAGAATAGTGAACACTGAAGCTTTCTTT
J gene: TRBJ2-7; V gene: TRBV19; clone size: .; D gene: TRBD1; CDR3 protein: CASSTLSSGGEQYF; CDR3 DNA: TGTGCCAGTAGTACTCTTTCTTCAGGGGGCGAGCAGTACTTC
J gene: TRBJ2-4; V gene: TRBV28; clone size: .; D gene: .; CDR3 protein: CASRPYRVPVAKNIQYF; CDR3 DNA: TGTGCCAGCAGACCGTACAGGGTCCCCGTAGCCAAAAACATTCAGTACTTC
J gene: TRBJ1-4; V gene: TRBV7-9; clone size: once; D gene: TRBD1; CDR3 protein: CASSPPRSRTGGEKLFF; CDR3 DNA: TGTGCCAGCAGCCCTCCCCGGTCCCGGACAGGAGGGGAAAAACTGTTTTTT
J gene: TRBJ2-3; V gene: TRBV12-5; clone size: .; D gene: TRBD2; CDR3 protein: CASSASGRAFTQYF; CDR3 DNA: TGTGCTAGTTCGGCTAGCGGGAGGGCCTTTACGCAGTATTTT
J gene: TRBJ2-7; V gene: TRBV28; clone size: once; D gene: TRBD1; CDR3 protein: CASSLYTGGFEQYF; CDR3 DNA: TGTGCCAGCAGTTTATATACAGGGGGGTTCGAGCAGTACTTC
J gene: TRBJ2-5; V gene: TRBV6-5; clone size: .; D gene: .; CDR3 protein: CASRTVQTQYF; CDR3 DNA: TGTGCCAGCAGAACAGTTCAGACCCAGTACTTC
J gene: TRBJ2-1; V gene: TRBV7-9; clone size: .; D gene: .; CDR3 protein: CASSFQYNEQFF; CDR3 DNA: TGTGCCAGCAGCTTCCAATACAATGAGCAGTTCTTC
J gene: TRBJ1-3; V gene: TRBV5-6; clone size: once; D gene: .; CDR3 protein: CASSLGGNTIYF; CDR3 DNA: TGTGCCAGCAGCCTTGGGGGAAACACCATATATTTT
J gene: TRBJ1-1; V gene: TRBV25-1; clone size: .; D gene: .; CDR3 protein: CASSSQGSSYTEAFF; CDR3 DNA: TGTGCCAGCAGTTCGCAGGGGAGTTCGTACACTGAAGCTTTCTTT
J gene: TRBJ2-5; V gene: TRBV5-8; clone size: .; D gene: .; CDR3 protein: CASSLGQGGVRETQYF; CDR3 DNA: TGTGCCAGCAGCTTGGGGCAGGGCGGCGTTCGGGAGACCCAGTACTTC
J gene: TRBJ2-2; V gene: TRBV28; clone size: .; D gene: .; CDR3 protein: CASSHRRGGGTGELFF; CDR3 DNA: TGTGCCAGCAGCCATAGGAGAGGGGGAGGCACCGGGGAGCTGTTTTTT
J gene: TRBJ2-7; V gene: TRBV5-1; clone size: .; D gene: TRBD1; CDR3 protein: CASSSTGQGFYEQYF; CDR3 DNA: TGCGCCAGCAGCTCTACGGGACAGGGGTTTTACGAGCAGTACTTC
J gene: TRBJ2-7; V gene: TRBV9; clone size: .; D gene: .; CDR3 protein: CASSVSILSSYEQYF; CDR3 DNA: TGTGCCAGCAGCGTATCAATCCTAAGCTCCTACGAGCAGTACTTC
J gene: TRBJ2-2; V gene: TRBV18; clone size: .; D gene: .; CDR3 protein: CASSNRVTGELFF; CDR3 DNA: TGTGCCAGCTCAAACAGGGTCACCGGGGAGCTGTTTTTT
J gene: TRBJ1-1; V gene: TRBV10-2; clone size: once; D gene: .; CDR3 protein: CASRKSGDAFF; CDR3 DNA: TGCGCCAGCAGAAAATCAGGGGACGCTTTCTTT
J gene: TRBJ2-7; V gene: TRBV19; clone size: .; D gene: .; CDR3 protein: CASSRRDGSYEQYF; CDR3 DNA: TGTGCCAGTAGTCGCCGGGACGGATCCTACGAGCAGTACTTC
J gene: TRBJ2-7; V gene: TRBV5-8; clone size: .; D gene: .; CDR3 protein: CASSFGTMYF; CDR3 DNA: TGTGCCAGCAGCTTTGGGACAATGTACTTC
J gene: TRBJ2-7; V gene: TRBV5-4; clone size: once; D gene: TRBD2; CDR3 protein: CASSLSGGPHNEQYF; CDR3 DNA: TGTGCCAGCAGCTTGTCGGGAGGGCCTCACAACGAGCAGTACTTC
J gene: TRBJ2-3; V gene: TRBV4-1; clone size: .; D gene: .; CDR3 protein: CASSQVIGAGYTDTQYF; CDR3 DNA: TGCGCCAGCAGCCAAGTGATCGGGGCTGGGTACACAGATACGCAGTATTTT
J gene: TRBJ2-5; V gene: TRBV30; clone size: .; D gene: TRBD2; CDR3 protein: CAWSAVGGFGLAGAETQYF; CDR3 DNA: TGTGCCTGGAGTGCAGTCGGGGGCTTCGGACTAGCGGGAGCAGAGACCCAGTACTTC
J gene: TRBJ2-7; V gene: TRBV10-3; clone size: .; D gene: .; CDR3 protein: CAISDLRTVSYEQYF; CDR3 DNA: TGTGCCATCAGTGATCTTCGGACAGTCTCCTACGAGCAGTACTTC
J gene: TRBJ2-7; V gene: TRBV6-5; clone size: .; D gene: .; CDR3 protein: CASSYSRILAYEQYF; CDR3 DNA: TGTGCCAGCAGTTACTCGAGGATCCTCGCCTACGAGCAGTACTTC
J gene: TRBJ1-1; V gene: TRBV7-2; clone size: .; D gene: TRBD1; CDR3 protein: CASSVDRGENTEAFF; CDR3 DNA: TGTGCCAGCAGCGTGGACAGGGGGGAAAACACTGAAGCTTTCTTT
J gene: TRBJ1-2; V gene: TRBV27; clone size: .; D gene: .; CDR3 protein: CASSLLQGNYGYTF; CDR3 DNA: TGTGCCAGCAGTTTACTCCAGGGTAACTATGGCTACACCTTC
J gene: TRBJ2-6; V gene: TRBV7-9; clone size: .; D gene: TRBD1; CDR3 protein: CASSLGTGGAGANVLTF; CDR3 DNA: TGTGCCAGCAGCTTGGGGACAGGGGGTGCTGGGGCCAACGTCCTGACTTTC
J gene: TRBJ2-7; V gene: TRBV5-1; clone size: .; D gene: TRBD2; CDR3 protein: CASSGSGSAYEQYF; CDR3 DNA: TGCGCCAGCAGCGGGAGCGGGAGCGCCTACGAGCAGTACTTC
J gene: TRBJ2-3; V gene: TRBV18; clone size: .; D gene: .; CDR3 protein: CASSPATGFPGTDTQYF; CDR3 DNA: TGTGCCAGCTCGCCCGCAACAGGATTCCCTGGCACAGATACGCAGTATTTT
J gene: TRBJ2-1; V gene: TRBV20-1; clone size: .; D gene: .; CDR3 protein: CRITRADEQFF; CDR3 DNA: TGCAGGATCACTAGGGCCGATGAGCAGTTCTTC
J gene: TRBJ2-7; V gene: TRBV4-3; clone size: .; D gene: .; CDR3 protein: CASSQVWPIYEQYF; CDR3 DNA: TGCGCCAGCAGCCAAGTGTGGCCAATCTACGAGCAGTACTTC
J gene: TRBJ2-5; V gene: TRBV6-5; clone size: .; D gene: TRBD1; CDR3 protein: CASSYLGQVGETQYF; CDR3 DNA: TGTGCCAGCAGTTACCTCGGACAGGTGGGGGAGACCCAGTACTTC
J gene: TRBJ2-1; V gene: TRBV5-1; clone size: .; D gene: TRBD2; CDR3 protein: CASSLARFGASGSHGNEQFF; CDR3 DNA: TGCGCCAGCAGCTTGGCTAGGTTTGGGGCTAGCGGGAGTCATGGCAATGAGCAGTTCTTC
J gene: TRBJ2-7; V gene: TRBV28; clone size: .; D gene: .; CDR3 protein: CASGFRYEQYF; CDR3 DNA: TGTGCCAGCGGATTCCGCTACGAGCAGTACTTC
J gene: TRBJ2-7; V gene: TRBV7-9; clone size: .; D gene: .; CDR3 protein: CASSPLSEGRVVQYF; CDR3 DNA: TGTGCCAGCAGCCCACTTTCGGAGGGAAGGGTCGTGCAGTACTTC
J gene: TRBJ2-7; V gene: TRBV18; clone size: .; D gene: TRBD1; CDR3 protein: CASSPLGQGTHEQYF; CDR3 DNA: TGTGCCAGCTCACCCCTGGGACAGGGTACCCACGAGCAGTACTTC
J gene: TRBJ2-7; V gene: TRBV11-2; clone size: .; D gene: .; CDR3 protein: CASSSTHYRVSYEQYF; CDR3 DNA: TGTGCCAGCAGCTCAACACACTACCGGGTCTCCTACGAGCAGTACTTC
J gene: TRBJ2-7; V gene: TRBV14; clone size: once; D gene: TRBD2; CDR3 protein: CASNSAGGAYEQYF; CDR3 DNA: TGTGCCAGCAACTCCGCGGGGGGGGCCTACGAGCAGTACTTC
J gene: TRBJ2-7; V gene: TRBV28; clone size: .; D gene: TRBD2; CDR3 protein: CASSSASGSPREQYF; CDR3 DNA: TGTGCCAGCAGTTCGGCTAGCGGGAGTCCTCGCGAGCAGTACTTC
J gene: TRBJ1-2; V gene: TRBV28; clone size: .; D gene: .; CDR3 protein: CASKPGPTYGYTF; CDR3 DNA: TGTGCCAGCAAACCCGGGCCCACCTATGGCTACACCTTC
J gene: TRBJ2-2; V gene: TRBV12-5; clone size: .; D gene: .; CDR3 protein: CASKGDTEGTGELFF; CDR3 DNA: TGTGCTAGTAAGGGAGACACCGAAGGCACCGGGGAGCTGTTTTTT
J gene: TRBJ2-1; V gene: TRBV30; clone size: .; D gene: TRBD1; CDR3 protein: CAWSVLQGAGEQFF; CDR3 DNA: TGTGCCTGGAGTGTCTTACAGGGGGCAGGGGAGCAGTTCTTC
J gene: TRBJ1-3; V gene: TRBV27; clone size: .; D gene: TRBD1; CDR3 protein: CASSPAGQGFRTIYF; CDR3 DNA: TGTGCCAGCAGCCCCGCGGGACAGGGGTTTCGCACCATATATTTT
J gene: TRBJ1-4; V gene: TRBV4-2; clone size: .; D gene: .; CDR3 protein: CASSRVLEKLFF; CDR3 DNA: TGTGCCAGCAGCCGAGTCCTTGAAAAACTGTTTTTT
J gene: TRBJ2-1; V gene: TRBV27; clone size: .; D gene: .; CDR3 protein: CASSLLRANEQFF; CDR3 DNA: TGTGCCAGCAGTTTATTGAGGGCAAATGAGCAGTTCTTC